This entry lists 20 T cell receptor beta chains sequenced from one sample in a study of blood T cells in healthy people across ages. The second PCR ran about 7 to 12 cycles with a sample-barcoded 5' primer and J-beta primers. TCRdb passed the 5' RACE reads through MiXCR, listing each CDR3 protein once. This sample carries 1.5 million to 2 million distinct CDR3 sequences, roughly 27% of them seen once, and the ten largest clones take more than 6%. The sample comprised blood. These receptors all stem from a woman in her 30s in good health.

This clonotype was detected many times. The chain has TRBV29-1 and TRBJ2-5, with 7 bases fitting TRBD2. Losses at the gene ends were 7 bases for V and 2 bases for J; bases not matched to a gene: 10. Looked up from germline, CDR1 is SQVTM and CDR2 is ANQGSEA. The CDR3 has 14 amino acids. The CDR3 DNA follows: TGCAGCGCTCCTGGGAGGGAGAGGCAAGAGACCCAGTACTTC. Translation: CSAPGRERQETQYF.

This clonotype came up a few times. This chain uses TRBV19 with TRBJ1-6; D unclear. In germline, CDR1 is LNHDA, CDR2 SQIVND (reference sequence). This CDR3 is 13 amino acids long. The V and J ends lost 2 bases and 9 bases respectively, with 8 bases between them. The chain's CDR3 is CASSIRTSSPLHF. The CDR3 DNA is TGTGCCAGTAGTATACGTACTTCTTCACCCCTCCACTTT.

As to this clonotype: One end of the junction varies from germline; a read error may be responsible. This chain connects TRBV10-2 to TRBJ2-6; D is perhaps TRBD1 (6 bases). Germline loops: CDR1 WSHSY, CDR2 SAAADI. This CDR3 has 15 residues. The CDR3 DNA sequence: TGCGTCAGCAGTGAGAGGGGGAGTGGGGCCAACGTCCTGACTTTC. It encodes CVSSERGSGANVLTF.

The chain has TRBV7-9 and TRBJ2-5, with a tentative D call TRBD2 (6 bases). Trimming took off 5 bases at V and 2 bases at J, with 12 bases between the two ends. CDR1 is SEHNR, CDR2 FQNEAQ, per germline (reference sequence). The CDR3 has 14 residues. This chain's CDR3 is CASSPGSAQETQYF. CDR3 bases: TGTGCCAGCAGCCCCGGGAGCGCACAAGAGACCCAGTACTTC.

As to this clonotype: This clone may be a read error of a much larger clone one base away. The genes are TRBV6-1 and TRBJ2-7; 8 bases fit TRBD1. The germline V gene has CDR1 MNHNS and CDR2 SASEGT. The CDR3 runs 15 residues. V dropped 10 bases and J dropped 3; count of bases not matched to a gene: 14. Written as DNA, the CDR3 is TGTGCCAACAGGGGGGCAGGTGGTAAATTCTACGAGCAGTACTTC. Protein: CANRGAGGKFYEQYF.

This clonotype was observed many times. CDR3 amino acids: CASTPSGLAGSGANVLTF. In DNA form, the CDR3 reads TGTGCCAGCACCCCGTCGGGACTAGCAGGCTCTGGGGCCAACGTCCTGACTTTC. J is TRBJ2-6 and V is TRBV6-2 or TRBV6-3; the match to TRBD2 covers 9 bases. The CDR3 extends over 18 amino acids. CDR1 and CDR2 (germline): MNHEY, SVGEGT. V shed 7 bases, J shed 0 bases, and the junction held 10 bases outside the gene matches.

This clonotype has just a few counts. The chain recombines TRBV13 with TRBJ2-7; 8 bases are a match to TRBD2. This CDR3 has 14 amino acids. J lost 9 bases, V lost 5 bases, and 12 bases had no gene match. Germline CDR1 reads PRHDT; CDR2 reads FYEKMQ (reference sequence). CDR3 residues: CASSLSERGIAQYF. For the CDR3, the DNA is TGTGCCAGCAGCCTCTCGGAGCGGGGGATAGCGCAGTACTTC.

This clonotype turned up a few times. The chain recombines TRBV29-1 with TRBJ2-2, with TRBD1 matching over 7 bases. The CDR3 spans 14 residues. V lost 5 bases, J lost 6 bases, and 9 bases stayed unmatched. Germline loops: CDR1 SQVTM, CDR2 ANQGSEA. DNA of the CDR3: TGCAGCGTTCTCACAGGGGTATTAGCCGGGGAGCTGTTTTTT. Encoded protein: CSVLTGVLAGELFF.

This clonotype occurred a few times. V usage is TRBV2 and J usage is TRBJ1-2; 10 bases are shared with TRBD1. CDR3 length equals 17 residues. The junction had 10 bases not matched to a gene; V was cut back by 6 bases and J by 0 bases. The germline V gene has CDR1 SNHLY and CDR2 FYNNEI. The DNA for the CDR3 is TGTGCCAGCAGATCACCGGGACAGGGGCGACCTAACTATGGCTACACCTTC. Translation gives CASRSPGQGRPNYGYTF. Based on the CDR3 plus reference TRBV2 and TRBJ1-2, the full variable domain is EPEVTQTPSHQVTQMGQEVILRCVPISNHLYFYWYRQILGQKVEFLVSFYNNEISEKSEIFDDQFSVERPDGSNFTLKIRSTKLEDSAMYFCASRSPGQGRPNYGYTFGSGTRLTVV.

The sample holds many counts of this clonotype. This chain uses TRBV20-1 with TRBJ2-7, with 9 bases identical to TRBD2. V shed 5 bases, J shed 0 bases, and the junction held 14 bases outside the gene matches. Germline-derived CDR1 and CDR2 are DFQATT and SNEGSKA (reference sequence). The length of the CDR3 is 17 residues. The CDR3 nucleotides read TGCAGTGCTCCCGACTACTCCGGGACTAGCATCTCCTACGAGCAGTACTTC. Translated, it gives CSAPDYSGTSISYEQYF.

The V gene is TRBV2, the J gene TRBJ2-1, with a weak D call TRBD2 (6 bases). This CDR3 has 12 amino acids. V was clipped by 8 bases and J by 7 bases, with 12 bases between them. Germline-derived CDR1 and CDR2 are SNHLY and FYNNEI. CDR3 sequence (DNA): TGTGCCAGCGGGGGGTCTGGAAATGAGCAGTTCTTC. This encodes CASGGSGNEQFF.

This clonotype has at least ten counts. This chain uses TRBV5-1 with TRBJ2-4, with 10 bases aligning to TRBD1. The CDR3 runs to 14 residues. Trimming took 4 bases from V and 8 from J; bases not matched to a gene: 6. CDR1 and CDR2 (germline): SGHRS, YFSETQ. DNA of the CDR3: TGCGCCAGCAGCAAGGGACAGGGGAGGGACATTCAGTACTTC. It is translated as CASSKGQGRDIQYF.

This clonotype was seen only a few times. The chain links TRBV25-1 to TRBJ1-4, with TRBD1 matching over 8 bases. The V gene end was trimmed by 2 bases and the J gene end by 8 bases; junction bases not matched to a gene: 1. There are 13 residues in the CDR3. Germline CDR1 MGHDK, CDR2 SYGVNS. CDR3 in DNA: TGTGCCAGCAGTGAACAGGGGGCGGAAAAACTGTTTTTT. Amino acids: CASSEQGAEKLFF.

This clonotype turned up a few times. The chain is built from TRBV14 and TRBJ2-3; possibly TRBD1 or TRBD2 for D (5 bases each). V was trimmed by 2 bases and J by 3 bases, leaving 9 bases between them. This CDR3 is built from 14 residues. Germline CDR1 SGHDN, CDR2 FVKESK. The CDR3, as DNA: TGTGCCAGCAGCCAATTGGGGGAGACAGATACGCAGTATTTT. Protein sequence: CASSQLGETDTQYF.

Concerning this clonotype itself: One end of the junction does not line up with germline, which may come from a read error. The chain combines TRBV5-1 with TRBJ2-3; D might be TRBD1 (6 bases). Germline CDR1 SGHRS, CDR2 YFSETQ. The CDR3 sequence is 15 residues long. CDR3 region: CASSLGGQSTDAQYF. For the CDR3, the DNA is TGCGCCAGCAGCTTGGGAGGACAGAGCACAGATGCGCAGTATTTT.

This clonotype was seen repeatedly, ten times or more. The genes are TRBV7-2 and TRBJ1-6; D is unclear. Trimming pared 1 base from V and 9 bases from J, leaving 7 bases between. In germline, CDR1 is SGHTA, CDR2 FQGNSA. The CDR3 is 13 residues long. CDR3 nucleotides: TGTGCCAGCAGCTTAGAGCCACGTTCACCCCTCCACTTT. It codes for CASSLEPRSPLHF.

The sample holds a few counts of this clonotype. The CDR3, as DNA: TGCGCCAGCAGTGATAGCGGGGGGGCCAGAGATACGCAGTATTTT. Its translation is CASSDSGGARDTQYF. This chain joins TRBV10-2 and TRBJ2-3; 11 bases align to TRBD2. V was clipped by 3 bases and J by 5 bases; unmatched bases: 4. CDR3 length: 15 amino acids. The germline CDR1 and CDR2 sequences are WSHSY and SAAADI.

This clonotype appeared many times. The CDR3 here is CSARDPTAVGGYTF. CDR3 bases: TGCAGTGCTAGAGACCCGACTGCAGTCGGGGGCTACACCTTC. The V gene is TRBV20-1, the J gene TRBJ1-2; no definite D call. The germline V and J ends were trimmed by 0 bases and 8 bases, with 16 bases remaining between them. The germline CDR1 and CDR2 sequences are DFQATT and SNEGSKA (reference sequence). CDR3 size: 14 residues.

Ten or more counts support this clonotype. The CDR3 loop is CASSPDNVLTF. CDR3 DNA: TGCGCCAGCAGCCCCGACAACGTCCTGACTTTC. The chain is built from TRBV5-1 and TRBJ2-6; no definite D call. Germline CDR1 reads SGHRS; CDR2 reads YFSETQ. Trimming cost V 4 bases and J 9 bases, with 5 bases left between them. The length of the CDR3 is 11 residues.

The sample holds many counts of this clonotype. The chain joins TRBV12-3 or TRBV12-4 to TRBJ2-3; 9 nucleotides align to TRBD1. V shed 5 bases, J shed 3 bases, and the junction held 12 bases outside the gene matches. CDR3 length equals 17 residues. The CDR3 spells CASSPRVDRGFTDTQYF. The CDR3 bases are TGTGCCAGCAGTCCAAGGGTGGACAGGGGATTTACAGATACGCAGTATTTT.